The present T cell receptor beta chain was sequenced within a study of cytomegalovirus exposure and HLA in healthy donors. Overall study results and limits: The study listed some 160 cytomegalovirus-associated TCR beta chains. Diagnosis of cytomegalovirus status made by the classifier reportedly showed high specificity and sensitivity.

Turning to this clone: Its antigen is not known.

Likely unrecorded immune exposures existed in these nominally healthy donors. Both 60 Vbeta primers and 13 Jbeta primers went into the PCR. Only in-frame clones appear in the TCRdb table, and some are missing; sequencing was by immunoSEQ multiplex PCR. The sample yields around 140,000 clones, about 75% seen once. The source material was PBMCs. This clonotype originated in a man aged 35 to 55 in good health and CMV-seronegative.

The CDR3 DNA is TGCGCCAGCAGCTTCATAGCGGGGGACCCCACCAATGAGCAGTTCTTC. This codes for CASSFIAGDPTNEQFF. The chain is built from TRBV5-1 and TRBJ2-1, with 9 nucleotides matching TRBD2. Germline assignment: CDR1 SGHRS and CDR2 YFSETQ. The V gene end was trimmed by 2 bases and the J gene end by 6 bases; junction bases not matched to a gene: 9. This CDR3 spans 16 amino acids.